The rows below give T cell receptor beta chains drawn from one sample of a study of blood T cell repertoires in COVID-19. The assay was immunoSEQ multiplex PCR, and TCRdb's table has in-frame clones only and misses some. The sample carries about 98,000 clones, 91% recorded once. Sample: peripheral blood. The receptors originated from a man aged 18-30 years with acute or convalescent COVID-19. CDR3s include the opening cysteine and the closing phenylalanine or tryptophan. The order of the fields is D gene, V gene, J gene, clone size, CDR3 DNA, CDR3 protein. D genes are given only for firm matches. Rows may omit the clone size; those that give it use once, few, many or a size class.

D gene: .
V gene: TRBV5-1
J gene: TRBJ2-5
clone size: .
CDR3 DNA: TGCGCCAGCAGCTTCAGGGCCCTACAAGAGACCCAGTACTTC
CDR3 protein: CASSFRALQETQYF

D gene: .
V gene: TRBV5-1
J gene: TRBJ2-3
clone size: .
CDR3 DNA: TGCGCCAGCTCTCGGTCCGGCACAGATACGCAGTATTTT
CDR3 protein: CASSRSGTDTQYF

D gene: .
V gene: TRBV5-4
J gene: TRBJ2-1
clone size: .
CDR3 DNA: TGTGCCAGCAGCTTTGGGGGGACCACATACAATGAGCAGTTCTTC
CDR3 protein: CASSFGGTTYNEQFF

D gene: .
V gene: TRBV6-5
J gene: TRBJ1-1
clone size: .
CDR3 DNA: TGTGCCAGCAGCATTCAGGGTCGCGTGAACACTGAAGCTTTCTTT
CDR3 protein: CASSIQGRVNTEAFF

D gene: TRBD1
V gene: TRBV4-2
J gene: TRBJ1-2
clone size: few
CDR3 DNA: TGTGCCAGCAGCCAAGACACGGGGACAGACCCCTACACCTTC
CDR3 protein: CASSQDTGTDPYTF

D gene: .
V gene: TRBV7-8
J gene: TRBJ1-4
clone size: .
CDR3 DNA: TGTGCCAGCAGCTTCAGGGGAGGGGAAAAACTGTTTTTT
CDR3 protein: CASSFRGGEKLFF

D gene: TRBD1
V gene: TRBV2
J gene: TRBJ1-5
clone size: .
CDR3 DNA: TGTGCCAGCAGTGAGTCGGACAGGGGCCTTTATAGCAATCAGCCCCAGCATTTT
CDR3 protein: CASSESDRGLYSNQPQHF

D gene: .
V gene: TRBV19
J gene: TRBJ1-2
clone size: .
CDR3 DNA: TGTGCCAGTAGTATAGCTAGGAGTTCCAACTATGGCTACACCTTC
CDR3 protein: CASSIARSSNYGYTF

D gene: .
V gene: TRBV28
J gene: TRBJ1-6
clone size: .
CDR3 DNA: TGTGCCAGCAGTCTAAGGCCCTTCGGGGGGGGCGCCTATAATTCACCCCTCCACTTT
CDR3 protein: CASSLRPFGGGAYNSPLHF

D gene: TRBD1
V gene: TRBV3-1/TRBV3-2
J gene: TRBJ1-1
clone size: few
CDR3 DNA: TGTGCCAGCAGCCCCACGGACAGGAGGGGGACTGAAGCTTTCTTT
CDR3 protein: CASSPTDRRGTEAFF

D gene: .
V gene: TRBV18
J gene: TRBJ2-2
clone size: once
CDR3 DNA: TGTGCCAGCCATCTAAACACCGGGGAGCTGTTTTTT
CDR3 protein: CASHLNTGELFF

D gene: TRBD1
V gene: TRBV10-3
J gene: TRBJ1-2
clone size: .
CDR3 DNA: TGTGCCATCAGTGATGACAGGGGGAAAGCTAACTATGGCTACACCTTC
CDR3 protein: CAISDDRGKANYGYTF

D gene: TRBD1
V gene: TRBV2
J gene: TRBJ2-7
clone size: .
CDR3 DNA: TGTGCCAGCAGTAAGACAGGGGAAGAGCAGTACTTC
CDR3 protein: CASSKTGEEQYF

D gene: .
V gene: TRBV19
J gene: TRBJ2-2
clone size: .
CDR3 DNA: TGTGCCAGCTCTTGGGCAAACACCGGGGAGCTGTTTTTT
CDR3 protein: CASSWANTGELFF

D gene: TRBD2
V gene: TRBV6-5
J gene: TRBJ2-3
clone size: .
CDR3 DNA: TGTGCCACTTCGGGACTAGCGGCCTCAGATACGCAGTATTTT
CDR3 protein: CATSGLAASDTQYF